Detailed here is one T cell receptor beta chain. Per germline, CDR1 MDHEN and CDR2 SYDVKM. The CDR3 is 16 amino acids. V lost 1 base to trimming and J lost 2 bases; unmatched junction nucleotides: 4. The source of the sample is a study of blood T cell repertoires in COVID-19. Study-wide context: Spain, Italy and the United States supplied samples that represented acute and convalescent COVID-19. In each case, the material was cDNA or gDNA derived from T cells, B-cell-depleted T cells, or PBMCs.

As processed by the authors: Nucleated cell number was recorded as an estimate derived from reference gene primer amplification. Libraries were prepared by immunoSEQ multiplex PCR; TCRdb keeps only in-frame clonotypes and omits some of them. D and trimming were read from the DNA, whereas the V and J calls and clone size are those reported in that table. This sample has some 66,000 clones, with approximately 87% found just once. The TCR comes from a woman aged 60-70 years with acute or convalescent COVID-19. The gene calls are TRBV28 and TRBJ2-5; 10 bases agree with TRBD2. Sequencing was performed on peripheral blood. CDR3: CASSLFSGGWQETQYF. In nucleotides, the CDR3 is TGTGCCAGCAGTTTATTTAGCGGGGGGTGGCAAGAGACCCAGTACTTC.